This entry features one T cell receptor (beta chain) sequence. Antigen: not known. This entry comes from a study of cytomegalovirus exposure and HLA in healthy donors. CDR1 and CDR2 (germline): KGHSH, LQKENI. With 3 bases clipped from V and 3 bases from J, the junction kept 5 bases outside the gene matches. The length of the CDR3 is 15 residues. The PCR employed 60 Vbeta primers together with 13 Jbeta primers. Data came from immunoSEQ multiplex PCR; TCRdb stores just in-frame clones and leaves some out. In the table there are some 100,000 clones, roughly 80% of which are singletons. General study findings and limits: In a later analysis, parvovirus B19, influenza, CMV and Epstein-Barr virus appeared linked to several top co-occurrence clusters. Presence/absence results assume similar sequencing depth per donor, which may not hold.

The V gene is TRBV18, the J gene TRBJ1-5, with TRBD1 matching over 7 bases. Material for sequencing was PBMCs. The receptor comes from a man aged 18 to 29 in good health and CMV-seronegative. Here the CDR3 DNA reads TGTGCCAGCTCACCCCGACAGGGCAACAATCAGCCCCAGCATTTT. This translates into CASSPRQGNNQPQHF.